One sample yielded the 28 T cell receptor beta chains listed below, sequenced in a study of CD8+ T cells in alopecia areata. Extracted RNA was reverse transcribed into cDNA, the sequencing template. Assay used: immunoSEQ multiplex PCR; TCRdb lists only in-frame clones, some missing. The sample is made up of 20,000 or so clones, none counted only once. The sorting of pooled cutaneous lymph node cells relied on CD4, CD8alpha, NKG2D, NKG2ACE and other markers. Material for sequencing was CD8+ T cells sorted from a lymph node. The receptor source for this set is a C3H/HeJ mouse with alopecia areata. These mice share the MHC haplotype H2-k.

This clone was seen more than once but under ten times. Gene labels here are mouse ones. Sequencing ends 4 residues short of the CDR3 end; the germline J gene provides the rest. V is TRBV16 and J is TRBJ2-7, with 9 bases matching TRBD2. Germline-derived CDR1 and CDR2 are SGHSA and FRNQAP. This CDR3 contains 14 residues. Here the CDR3 reads CASSLLGGLYEQYF. Incomplete CDR3 DNA: TGTGCAAGCAGCCTACTGGGGGGTCTTTAT.

The table lists this clone with a few counts. Germline and genes: mouse. The read finishes 4 residues shy of the CDR3 end, and the germline J gene is used to complete it. The chain has TRBV13-2 and TRBJ2-7; possibly TRBD1 for D (5 bases). The V and J ends lost 2 bases and 0 bases respectively, with 6 bases between them. Germline V gives CDR1 NNHNN, CDR2 SYGAGS (reference sequence). The length of the CDR3 is 13 residues. CDR3 DNA, as far as it was read: TGTGCCAGCGGTGAAGACAGCTCCTAT. It translates to CASGEDSSY. The entire CDR3 reads CASGEDSSYEQYF.

As regards this clone: All gene names here are mouse names. Coverage ceases 4 residues before the CDR3 finishes, and the germline J gene fills in the end. V gene TRBV13-2 combines with J gene TRBJ1-4; D might be TRBD1 (5 bases). Germline loops: CDR1 NNHNN, CDR2 SYGAGS (reference sequence). V dropped 5 bases and J dropped 0 bases, with 5 bases sitting between them. The CDR3 consists of 13 residues. CDR3 loop: CASGDISNERLFF. CDR3 bases read: TGTGCCAGCGGGGACATTTCCAACGAA.

This clone was seen a handful of times. Here the gene names and germline are mouse. The DNA ends 4 residues before the CDR3 does, and the rest of the CDR3 is filled in from the germline J gene. The chain joins TRBV1 to TRBJ2-5; a weak D match, TRBD1 (6 bases). Germline-derived CDR1 and CDR2 are NSQYPW and LRSPGD (reference sequence). This CDR3 is 15 amino acids long. The CDR3 sequence is CTCSADQGQKDTQYF. The sequenced part of the CDR3 DNA is TGCACCTGCAGTGCAGATCAGGGACAAAAAGAC.

This clone was found many times. All gene names here are mouse names. Sequencing ends 4 residues short of the CDR3 end; the germline J gene provides the rest. The genes are TRBV1 and TRBJ2-5; TRBD1 aligns across 7 bases. In germline, CDR1 is NSQYPW, CDR2 LRSPGD (reference sequence). This CDR3 spans 14 amino acids. CDR3 in amino acids: CTCSADDREDTQYF. CDR3 DNA (partial): TGCACCTGCAGTGCAGACGACAGGGAAGAC.

Only a few counts were recorded for this clone. Gene names and germline refer to mouse. The read ends 4 residues before the CDR3 terminus; that terminus is restored from the germline J gene. The rearrangement uses TRBV19 and TRBJ2-7; 9 nucleotides line up with TRBD2. This CDR3 contains 14 residues. Germline V gene data show CDR1 as FNHDT and CDR2 as SITEND (reference sequence). The CDR3 protein is CASSIGWGGYEQYF. Incomplete CDR3 DNA: TGTGCCAGCAGTATCGGCTGGGGGGGGTAT.

This clone was seen only a few times. Gene names and germline refer to mouse. The DNA ends 4 residues before the CDR3 does, and the rest of the CDR3 is filled in from the germline J gene. The chain carries TRBV31 and TRBJ2-4; weak D call: TRBD1 (6 bases). Trimming shortened V by 2 bases and J by 0 bases, and 6 bases separated the two germline ends. The CDR3 extends over 13 amino acids. Germline CDR1 and CDR2: GKSSPN and SITVG. The CDR3 bases that were read are TGTGCCTGGAGTACAGGGAGTCAAAAC. Translation: CAWSTGSQN. The CDR3 as a whole reads CAWSTGSQNTLYF.

This clone was seen a handful of times. The gene names given are mouse names. The DNA ends 4 residues before the CDR3 does, and the rest of the CDR3 is filled in from the germline J gene. This chain connects TRBV19 to TRBJ2-4, with 7 bases lining up with TRBD2. CDR1 is FNHDT, CDR2 SITEND, per germline (reference sequence). Trimming took 4 bases from V and 0 from J; bases not matched to a gene: 2. The CDR3 is 14 residues long. The CDR3 DNA, read in part, is TGTGCCAGCAGTTCCTGGGGGAGTCAAAAC. This gives the protein CASSSWGSQN. The entire CDR3 is CASSSWGSQNTLYF.

This clone was seen ten or more times. Gene names denote mouse genes. The CDR3 end falls 4 residues outside the read, so it is completed with the germline J gene. Other nucleotide sequences in the sample specify the same CDR3. The V gene is TRBV13-3, the J gene TRBJ2-1, with 8 bases aligning to TRBD2. Germline trimming cut 3 bases from V and 1 base from J; bases unmatched to any gene: 0. Germline V gives CDR1 NNHDY, CDR2 SYVADS. The CDR3 loop spans 14 amino acids. CDR3 in amino acids: CASSGLGNYAEQFF. CDR3 bases read: TGTGCCAGCAGTGGACTGGGGAACTATGCT.

As for this clone: Gene names are the mouse ones. The observed sequence ends 4 residues before the CDR3 terminus, with the missing tail filled in from the germline J gene. The genes are TRBV1 and TRBJ2-1; 8 bases line up with TRBD1. The CDR3 loop spans 14 amino acids. Germline lookup yields CDR1 NSQYPW and CDR2 LRSPGD (reference sequence). Germline trimming cut 6 bases from V and 6 bases from J; bases unmatched to any gene: 7. CDR3 bases read: TGCACCTGCAGCGTAAGGACAGGGAGTGCT. This encodes CTCSVRTGSA. In full, the CDR3 reads CTCSVRTGSAEQFF.

The sample holds many counts of this clone. Mouse names are used for the genes. The CDR3 goes on 4 residues after the read ends, and that part is filled in from the germline J gene. The sample holds other DNA sequences that translate to the same CDR3. The chain employs TRBV13-3 and TRBJ2-1; 9 bases line up with TRBD2. This CDR3 spans 14 amino acids. The trim removed 2 bases at V and 3 bases at J, leaving 0 bases unmatched. Germline V lookup: CDR1 NNHDY, CDR2 SYVADS. The part of the CDR3 DNA that was read is TGTGCCAGCAGTGAGACTGGGGGCTATGCT. It encodes CASSETGGYA. The full-length CDR3 reads as CASSETGGYAEQFF.

This clone was counted a few times. Gene names follow the mouse nomenclature. The CDR3 is cut off 4 residues early in the read; its end comes from the germline J gene. The chain employs TRBV19 and TRBJ2-7, with a tentative D call TRBD1 (6 bases). The CDR3 runs to 12 residues. The germline V gene encodes CDR1 FNHDT and CDR2 SITEND (reference sequence). CDR3 DNA, as far as it was read: TGTGCCAGCAGTCTACAGGGTTAT. This sequence encodes CASSLQGY. The whole CDR3 region reads CASSLQGYEQYF.

Regarding this clone: Mouse germline and gene names are used. CDR3 sequence reads: CASSIQGGNAETLYF. Partial CDR3 DNA: TGTGCCAGCAGTATACAGGGGGGGAATGCAGAA. This chain joins TRBV19 and TRBJ2-3; D possibly matches TRBD1 or TRBD2 (7 bases each). The read gets to within 4 residues of the CDR3 end, and the germline J gene fills in the rest. The CDR3 runs to 15 residues. V lost 1 base to trimming and J lost 2 bases, with 11 bases between them. CDR1 and CDR2 (germline): FNHDT, SITEND (reference sequence).

Comment on this clone: Genes and germline are mouse. Read coverage stops 4 residues before the CDR3 terminus; the germline J gene supplies the remainder. The chain links TRBV1 to TRBJ2-3; 9 bases align to TRBD2. Trimming cost V 3 bases and J 1 base; bases outside gene matches: 5. The germline V gene encodes CDR1 NSQYPW and CDR2 LRSPGD (reference sequence). This CDR3 comprises 16 residues. This CDR3 is CTCSADWGWGAETLYF. The DNA read from the CDR3 is TGCACCTGCAGTGCGGACTGGGGTTGGGGTGCAGAA.

This clone is labeled medium-sized. Germline and genes here are mouse. Sequencing ends 4 residues short of the CDR3 end; the germline J gene provides the rest. The same CDR3 can be traced to other DNA sequences in this sample. This chain connects TRBV13-3 to TRBJ2-4; D is unresolved. V shed 2 bases and J shed 1 base, with 8 bases lying between them. The CDR3 spans 14 residues. Germline V gene lookup returns CDR1 NNHDY and CDR2 SYVADS. CDR3 protein: CASSEAGGQNTLYF. The CDR3 bases that were read are TGTGCCAGCAGTGAGGCAGGCGGTCAAAAC.

This clone has only a few counts. TCRdb lists a protein that is different at residue 9 from the translated DNA; the protein given here uses the DNA translation. The genes are named according to mouse. The read comes to an end 3 residues before the CDR3 does, leaving the germline J gene to fill in the end. The rearrangement uses TRBV19 and TRBJ1-3; D uncertain. Germline V gives CDR1 FNHDT, CDR2 SITEND (reference sequence). The ends were cut back, 7 bases at V and 0 bases at J, with 5 bases in the middle. The CDR3 totals 12 residues. The CDR3 loop reads CASDNSGNTLYF. The covered CDR3 bases are TGTGCCAGCGACAATTCTGGAAATACG.

Turning to this clone: The gene names given are mouse names. The CDR3 extends 4 residues past the end of the read, so its final part is completed from the germline J gene. The chain is built from TRBV19 and TRBJ1-1; possibly TRBD1 for D (6 bases). V was cut by 5 bases and J by 0 bases, with 11 bases left in between. This CDR3 spans 14 amino acids. Germline CDR1 reads FNHDT; CDR2 reads SITEND (reference sequence). CDR3: CASSLRDTNTEVFF. CDR3 DNA, as far as it was read: TGTGCCAGCAGCCTCCGGGACACAAACACA.

As to this clone: Germline and genes here are mouse. The read ends 4 residues early relative to the CDR3; the germline J gene fills the gap. J is TRBJ2-1 and V is TRBV19; 12 positions match TRBD2. Germline V CDR1 and CDR2: FNHDT, SITEND (reference sequence). This CDR3 region has 15 residues. The V gene end was trimmed by 2 bases and the J gene end by 5 bases; junction bases not matched to a gene: 2. CDR3 bases read: TGTGCCAGCAGTATGGGGGACTGGGGGGATGCT. Its protein product is CASSMGDWGDA. The whole CDR3 sequence reads CASSMGDWGDAEQFF. Complete variable domain (other parts from reference TRBV19 and TRBJ2-1): GGIITQTPKFLIGQEGQKLTLKCQQNFNHDTMYWYRQDSGKGLRLIYYSITENDLQKGDLSEGYDASREKKSSFSLTVTSAQKNEMAVFLCASSMGDWGDAEQFFGPGTRLTVL.

A few counts support this clone. Gene names follow the mouse nomenclature. Read data end 4 residues before the CDR3 end; the end is taken from the germline J gene. This sequence joins TRBV14 and TRBJ2-5; 10 nucleotides align to TRBD2. V was clipped by 5 bases and J by 0 bases; unmatched bases: 6. The CDR3 runs to 16 residues. Germline V lookup: CDR1 SGHDT, CDR2 FRDEAV. CDR3 sequence: CASSRLGGFNQDTQYF. The sequenced CDR3 bases are TGTGCCAGCAGCCGACTGGGGGGCTTTAACCAAGAC.

This clone occurred many times. TCRdb's protein does not match the DNA translation at residue 12; the protein provided is translated from the DNA. Gene names follow the mouse nomenclature. The CDR3 reads CASSSGTGTGNTLYF. The sequenced part of the CDR3 DNA is TGTGCCAGCAGTTCTGGGACAGGGACTGGAAATACG. The V gene is TRBV19, the J gene TRBJ1-3, with 9 bases lining up with TRBD1. Sequencing ends 3 residues short of the CDR3 end; the germline J gene provides the rest. V was pared by 4 bases and J by 2 bases, with 4 bases of the junction left unmatched. Germline V gene sequence: CDR1 FNHDT, CDR2 SITEND (reference sequence). This CDR3 comprises 15 residues.

This clone was seen repeatedly, ten times or more. Any gene name here is a mouse gene name. The read is 4 residues too short to cover the CDR3 end, so that end is filled in from the germline J gene. This chain links TRBV19 with TRBJ2-1; 8 nucleotides line up with TRBD1. V shed 3 bases, J shed 4 bases, and the junction held 3 bases outside the gene matches. CDR3 size: 14 residues. CDR1 and CDR2 (germline): FNHDT, SITEND (reference sequence). CDR3 bases read: TGTGCCAGCAGTACGGACAGGGAGTATGCT. The encoded protein is CASSTDREYA. In full, the CDR3 is CASSTDREYAEQFF.

In regard to this clone: Genes and germline are mouse. The read stops 4 residues short of the end of the CDR3; the missing end is completed from the germline J gene. The gene calls are TRBV13-2 and TRBJ2-7; TRBD2 matches at 9 bases. The CDR3 is 15 residues long. Germline assignment: CDR1 NNHNN and CDR2 SYGAGS (reference sequence). CDR3 region: CASGGKTGGFYEQYF. The covered CDR3 bases are TGTGCCAGCGGTGGGAAGACTGGGGGCTTTTAT.

Worth noting for this clone: Germline and genes here are mouse. The CDR3 goes on 4 residues after the read ends, and that part is filled in from the germline J gene. The chain joins TRBV16 to TRBJ2-5, with 7 positions matching TRBD2. Germline CDR1 is SGHSA and CDR2 is FRNQAP. CDR3 size: 15 residues. The V segment lost 0 bases and the J segment 2 bases; nucleotides outside the gene matches: 2. The chain's CDR3 is CASSLDWGFQDTQYF. CDR3 DNA, as far as it was read: TGTGCAAGCAGCTTAGACTGGGGGTTCCAAGAC.

This clone was counted many times. The gene names here belong to mouse. The sequence runs out 4 residues before the end of the CDR3; the remainder is reconstructed from the germline J gene. The chain combines TRBV13-3 with TRBJ2-5; 9 bases align to TRBD1. Germline CDR1 and CDR2: NNHDY and SYVADS. The CDR3 spans 14 residues. V lost 4 bases to trimming and J lost 1 base; unmatched junction nucleotides: 1. The sequenced CDR3 bases are TGTGCCAGCAGTTGGGACAGGGACCAAGAC. Its protein product is CASSWDRDQD. Given in full, the CDR3 is CASSWDRDQDTQYF.

This clone was seen a handful of times. The germline and genes are mouse ones. Read data end 4 residues before the CDR3 end; the end is taken from the germline J gene. The V and J genes are TRBV19 and TRBJ1-1; D perhaps matches TRBD1 (6 bases). Germline CDR1 FNHDT, CDR2 SITEND (reference sequence). The CDR3 totals 13 residues. V was pared by 2 bases and J by 3 bases, with 8 bases between. The CDR3 bases that were read are TGTGCCAGCAGTATGTACAGGGACACA. Translated: CASSMYRDT. In full, the CDR3 reads CASSMYRDTEVFF.

This clone was counted a few times. Mouse germline and gene names are used. The CDR3 end is not reached by the read, which stops 4 residues before it; the germline J gene fills it in. The V call is TRBV31, the J call TRBJ2-3; 8 nucleotides match TRBD2. The V and J ends lost 0 bases and 3 bases, in that order; junction bases with no gene match: 2. Germline CDR1 and CDR2: GKSSPN and SITVG. The CDR3 is 14 amino acids. This chain's CDR3 is CAWSLWGEAETLYF. The DNA read from the CDR3 is TGTGCCTGGAGTCTCTGGGGGGAGGCAGAA.

This clone was detected only a few times. Genes here carry mouse names. The read terminates 4 residues before the CDR3 end, so the remaining end is supplied by the germline J gene. V is TRBV20 and J is TRBJ2-1, with 9 nucleotides matching TRBD1. J lost 6 bases, V lost 3 bases, and 0 bases had no gene match. The CDR3 totals 12 residues. Germline V gives CDR1 GFQATS, CDR2 STVNSAI. The CDR3 here is CGARQGAAEQFF. The sequenced part of the CDR3 DNA is TGTGGTGCTAGACAGGGGGCTGCT.

Worth noting for this clone: Gene names denote mouse genes. With the read ending 4 residues before the CDR3 end, the germline J gene is used to fill in that end. J is TRBJ2-1 and V is TRBV19; 10 nucleotides agree with TRBD2. V shed 4 bases and J 4 bases; nucleotides not matched to a gene: 5. CDR1 is FNHDT, CDR2 SITEND, per germline (reference sequence). CDR3 length: 15 amino acids. The CDR3: CASSSRTGGYAEQFF. The covered CDR3 bases are TGTGCCAGCAGTTCCCGGACTGGGGGTTATGCT.